A selection of T cell receptor beta chains follows, all from one sample in a study of T-cell reconstitution after alpha-beta-depleted transplantation in children. MiXCR, run by TCRdb on the PCR reads, gives a single entry per CDR3 protein. This table holds about 140,000 distinct CDR3 sequences, about 9% found once. This material consisted of PBMCs, mostly from graft donor cells, taken 180 days after TCRalphabeta/CD19-depleted stem cell transplant. These receptors originate from a female patient aged 2-10 years who had a stem cell transplant for congenital amegakaryocytic thrombocytopenia, so the T cells may come from the graft donor. Each CDR3 is given with its conserved first and last residue. The D gene is left open where the match is weak. Clone size is given for some rows only: seen once, a few or many times, or a class if the clone is expanded.

TRBJ2-3,many,TRBV3-1,.,TGTGCCAGCAGCCAAGAATCATGGCAGGGAGTGACAGATACGCAGTATTTT,CASSQESWQGVTDTQYF
TRBJ1-1,.,TRBV19,.,TGTGCCAGTAGTATCGGGTGGGGTGGAAACACTGAAGCTTTCTTT,CASSIGWGGNTEAFF
TRBJ2-3,many,TRBV5-1,TRBD1,TGCGCCAGCAGCTTGCGGCAGGGGGCCGCAGATACGCAGTATTTT,CASSLRQGAADTQYF
TRBJ2-6,.,TRBV12-3/TRBV12-4,TRBD1,TGTGCCAGCAGTAGGACAGGGGCTGTGTCTGGGGCCAACGTCCTGACTTTC,CASSRTGAVSGANVLTF
TRBJ2-1,many,TRBV5-1,TRBD1,TGCGCCAGCAGCTGGGACAGACTATACAATGAGCAGTTCTTC,CASSWDRLYNEQFF
TRBJ2-2,many,TRBV12-3/TRBV12-4,.,TGTGCCAGCAGTTTTTTCAGGCGGAACACCGGGGAGCTGTTTTTT,CASSFFRRNTGELFF
TRBJ1-1,few,TRBV5-1,.,TGCGCCAGCAGCTTGGAGGCACAGGGAGGCACTGAAGCTTTCTTT,CASSLEAQGGTEAFF
TRBJ2-7,many,TRBV12-3/TRBV12-4,TRBD1,TGTGCCAGCAGGCTTGGGACAGCCGCATACGAGCAGTACTTC,CASRLGTAAYEQYF
TRBJ2-1,many,TRBV7-2,TRBD1,TGTGCCAGCAGCCCGGACAGGGTTACCTACAATGAGCAGTTCTTC,CASSPDRVTYNEQFF
TRBJ2-3,.,TRBV14,.,TGTGCCTCGGCCCCGAGCAGCACAGATACGCAGTATTTT,CASAPSSTDTQYF
TRBJ2-7,few,TRBV29-1,TRBD1,TGCAGCGTTGGGCACAGGACGTCCTGGGACAGGGACTACGAGCAGTACTTC,CSVGHRTSWDRDYEQYF